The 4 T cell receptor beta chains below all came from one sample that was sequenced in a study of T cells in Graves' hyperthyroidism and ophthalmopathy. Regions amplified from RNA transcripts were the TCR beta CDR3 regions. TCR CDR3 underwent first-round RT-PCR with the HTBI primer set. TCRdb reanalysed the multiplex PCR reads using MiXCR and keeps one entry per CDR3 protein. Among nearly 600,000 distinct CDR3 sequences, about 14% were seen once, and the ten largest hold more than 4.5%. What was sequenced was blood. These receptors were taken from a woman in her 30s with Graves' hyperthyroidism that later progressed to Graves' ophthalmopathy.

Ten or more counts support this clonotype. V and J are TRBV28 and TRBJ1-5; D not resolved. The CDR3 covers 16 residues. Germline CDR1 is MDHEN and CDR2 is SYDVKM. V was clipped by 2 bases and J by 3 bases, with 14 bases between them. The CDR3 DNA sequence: TGTGCCAGCAGTTTAATTGAGAGGGTTCCCAATCAGCCCCAGCATTTT. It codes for CASSLIERVPNQPQHF. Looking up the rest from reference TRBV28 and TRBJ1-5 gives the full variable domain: DVKVTQSSRYLVKRTGEKVFLECVQDMDHENMFWYRQDPGLGLRLIYFSYDVKMKEKGDIPEGYSVSREKKERFSLILESASTNQTSMYLCASSLIERVPNQPQHFGDGTRLSIL.

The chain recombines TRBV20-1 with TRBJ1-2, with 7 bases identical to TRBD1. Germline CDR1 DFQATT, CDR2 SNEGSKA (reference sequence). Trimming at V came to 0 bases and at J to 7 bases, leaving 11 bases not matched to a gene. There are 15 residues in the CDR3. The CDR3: CSARETGTAQGGYTF. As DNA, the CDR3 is TGCAGTGCTAGAGAAACCGGGACAGCCCAGGGTGGCTACACCTTC.

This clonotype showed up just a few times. CDR3 protein: CASSSGVGANVLTF. The CDR3 DNA follows: TGTGCCAGCAGCTCGGGTGTTGGGGCCAACGTCCTGACTTTC. This chain connects TRBV7-6 to TRBJ2-6, with unresolved D. The CDR3 has 14 residues. V was trimmed by 4 bases and J by 3 bases, leaving 7 bases between them. Germline-derived CDR1 and CDR2 are SGHVS and FNYEAQ.

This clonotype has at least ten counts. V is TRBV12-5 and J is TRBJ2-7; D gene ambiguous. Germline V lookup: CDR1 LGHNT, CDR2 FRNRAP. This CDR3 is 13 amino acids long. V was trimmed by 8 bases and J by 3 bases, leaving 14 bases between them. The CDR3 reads CASSDGRRYEQYF. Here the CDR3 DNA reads TGTGCTAGTAGTGACGGACGACGCTACGAGCAGTACTTC.